Given below is one TCR beta chain in context. Profiled with immunoSEQ multiplex PCR; TCRdb holds only in-frame clones, not every one. Counted here are around 140,000 clones, around 86% occurring once; the ten biggest clones make up almost 8.5%. These data come from a study of blood T cell repertoires in COVID-19. Germline V gene lookup returns CDR1 ENHRY and CDR2 SYGVKD. CDR3 size: 12 residues. The source of this sequence is a woman aged 55-70 years with active or convalescent COVID-19. This chain joins TRBV10-3 and TRBJ1-2; D is unclear. The sequenced sample consisted of peripheral blood. The CDR3 here is CGARSGGYGYTF. CDR3 coding DNA: TGTGGGGCACGGTCAGGTGGCTATGGCTACACCTTC.